The 8 T cell receptor beta chains listed next were all sequenced from one sample in a study of lymphopenia after photon versus proton radiotherapy. Only in-frame clones appear in the TCRdb table, and some are missing; sequencing was by immunoSEQ multiplex PCR. The sample holds tens of thousands of clones, about four fifths seen once. The sequencing here drew on peripheral blood, taken from a patient treated with proton-based radiotherapy. These receptors were taken from a man in his sixties with pancreatic cancer.

This chain connects TRBV10-1 to TRBJ2-7; tentatively, D is TRBD1 or TRBD2 (6 bases each). Germline V gene data show CDR1 as WNHNN and CDR2 as SYGVQD (reference sequence). Trimming cost V 6 bases and J 6 bases, with 27 bases left between them. The CDR3 runs 17 residues. The DNA of the CDR3 is TGCGCCAGCAGCGGTCGGGAACCGGTCACTAGGGGGGTCGAGCAGTACTTC. Protein: CASSGREPVTRGVEQYF.

The V call is TRBV5-4, the J call TRBJ2-5; 7 nucleotides align to TRBD2. CDR3 size: 16 residues. Trimming removed 0 bases from V and 2 bases from J; junction bases left unmatched: 7. In germline, CDR1 is SGHNT, CDR2 YYREEE (reference sequence). In nucleotides, the CDR3 is TGTGCCAGCAGCTTGGATCTAGCGGAACTTCAAGAGACCCAGTACTTC. This encodes CASSLDLAELQETQYF.

The rearrangement links TRBV4-2 to TRBJ1-1; D not certain. The CDR3 sequence is 14 residues long. Looked up from germline, CDR1 is LGHNA and CDR2 is YNFKEQ. V was clipped by 0 bases and J by 5 bases, with 10 bases between them. The CDR3 reads CASSQDPGRTEAFF. The CDR3 DNA sequence: TGTGCCAGCAGCCAAGATCCGGGGAGGACTGAAGCTTTCTTT.

The CDR3 DNA follows: TGTGCCAGTAGTAAGGGGAGCAATCAGCCCCAGCATTTT. Residues: CASSKGSNQPQHF. This rearrangement joins TRBV19 to TRBJ1-5; maybe TRBD1 (5 bases). V lost 4 bases and J lost 1, with 5 bases in between. The germline CDR1 and CDR2 sequences are LNHDA and SQIVND (reference sequence). The CDR3 covers 13 residues.

The V gene is TRBV18, the J gene TRBJ1-5; 7 nucleotides match TRBD1. The trim removed 3 bases at V and 7 bases at J, leaving 15 bases unmatched. Germline V gene data show CDR1 as KGHSH and CDR2 as LQKENI. This CDR3 comprises 17 residues. CDR3 protein: CASSPQRSTGLNQPQHF. The CDR3 DNA sequence: TGTGCCAGCTCACCGCAAAGATCGACAGGGTTGAACCAGCCCCAGCATTTT.

This chain's CDR3 is CASSTGVSRETQYF. The CDR3 DNA reads as TGTGCCAGCTCGACAGGGGTATCGCGGGAGACCCAGTACTTC. The chain uses TRBV9 and TRBJ2-5; 8 bases map to TRBD1. CDR1 is SGDLS and CDR2 is YYNGEE in the germline V gene. J lost 5 bases, V lost 7 bases, and 10 bases had no gene match. This CDR3 is 14 amino acids long.

This clone was observed a handful of times. V gene TRBV9 combines with J gene TRBJ2-5; TRBD1 is a possible D gene (6 bases). This CDR3 comprises 18 residues. From germline, CDR1 is SGDLS and CDR2 YYNGEE. The V gene lost 4 bases and the J gene lost 1 base, with 23 bases spanning the gap. In DNA form, the CDR3 reads TGTGCCAGCAGCTCAAATAGGGGGACAAGGCCAGGCCAAGAGACCCAGTACTTC. This gives the protein CASSSNRGTRPGQETQYF.

The chain is built from TRBV29-1 and TRBJ1-4; the D gene is possibly TRBD1 (6 bases). V dropped 5 bases and J dropped 8 bases, with 9 bases sitting between them. Germline V gene sequence: CDR1 SQVTM, CDR2 ANQGSEA. This CDR3 spans 11 amino acids. The CDR3 sequence: CSVFQGEKLFF. As DNA, the CDR3 is TGCAGCGTTTTTCAGGGGGAAAAACTGTTTTTT.